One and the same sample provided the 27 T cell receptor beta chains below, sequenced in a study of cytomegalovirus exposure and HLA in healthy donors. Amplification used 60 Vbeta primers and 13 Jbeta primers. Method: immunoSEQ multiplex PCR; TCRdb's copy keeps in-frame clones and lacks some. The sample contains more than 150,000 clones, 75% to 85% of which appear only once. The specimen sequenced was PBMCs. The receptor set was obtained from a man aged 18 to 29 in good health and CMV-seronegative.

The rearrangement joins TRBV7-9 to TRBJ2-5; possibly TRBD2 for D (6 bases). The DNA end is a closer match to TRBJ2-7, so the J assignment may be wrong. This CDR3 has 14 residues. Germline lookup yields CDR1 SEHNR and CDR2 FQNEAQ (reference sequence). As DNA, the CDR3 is TGTGCCAGCAGCTTAGAACGGCGGGGCGGCGAGCAGTACTTC. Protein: CASSLERRGGEQYF.

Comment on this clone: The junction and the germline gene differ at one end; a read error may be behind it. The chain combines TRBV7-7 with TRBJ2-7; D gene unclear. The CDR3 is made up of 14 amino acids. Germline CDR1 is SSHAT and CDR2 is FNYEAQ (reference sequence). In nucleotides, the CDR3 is TGTGCTAGCAGCTTAGCAGTCGGTTCCTACGAGCAGTACTTC. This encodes CASSLAVGSYEQYF.

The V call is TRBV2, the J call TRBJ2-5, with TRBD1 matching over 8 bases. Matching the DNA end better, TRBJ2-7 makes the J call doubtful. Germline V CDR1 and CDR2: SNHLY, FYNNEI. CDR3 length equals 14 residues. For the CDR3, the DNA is TGTGCCAGCAGTGCGACAGGGGTCTTAAACGAGCAGTACTTC. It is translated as CASSATGVLNEQYF.

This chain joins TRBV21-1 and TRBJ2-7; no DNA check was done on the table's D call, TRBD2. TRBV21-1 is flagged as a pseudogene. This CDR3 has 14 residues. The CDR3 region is CASSKAGSPYEQYF. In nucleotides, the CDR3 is TGTGCCAGCAGCAAAGCTGGGAGCCCCTACGAGCAGTACTTC.

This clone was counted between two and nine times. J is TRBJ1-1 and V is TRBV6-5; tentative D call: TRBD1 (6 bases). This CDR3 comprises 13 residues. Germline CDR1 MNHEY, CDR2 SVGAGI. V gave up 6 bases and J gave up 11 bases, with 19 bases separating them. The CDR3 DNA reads TGTGCCAGCAGCCAGACACGAAAGGGGGGGGCTTTCTTT. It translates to CASSQTRKGGAFF.

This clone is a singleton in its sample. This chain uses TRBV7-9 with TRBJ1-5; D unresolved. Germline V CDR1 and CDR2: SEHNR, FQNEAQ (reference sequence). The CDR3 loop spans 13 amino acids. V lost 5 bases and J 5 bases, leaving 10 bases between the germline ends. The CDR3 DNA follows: TGTGCCAGCAGCCACGGGAAGGATCAGCCCCAGCATTTT. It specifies CASSHGKDQPQHF.

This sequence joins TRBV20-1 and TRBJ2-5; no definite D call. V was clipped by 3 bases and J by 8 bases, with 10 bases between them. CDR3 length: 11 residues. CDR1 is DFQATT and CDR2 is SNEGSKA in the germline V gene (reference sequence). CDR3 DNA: TGCAGTGCTAGCGGTCCCGGTACCCAGTACTTC. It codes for CSASGPGTQYF.

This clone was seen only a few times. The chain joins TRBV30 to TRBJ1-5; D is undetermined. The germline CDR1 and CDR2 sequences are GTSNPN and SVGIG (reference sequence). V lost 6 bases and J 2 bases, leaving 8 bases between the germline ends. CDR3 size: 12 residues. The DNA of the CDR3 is TGTGCCTGTCAGACTGGCAATCAGCCCCAGCATTTT. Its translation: CACQTGNQPQHF. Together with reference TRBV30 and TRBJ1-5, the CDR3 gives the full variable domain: SQTIHQWPATLVQPVGSPLSLECTVEGTSNPNLYWYRQAAGRGLQLLFYSVGIGQISSEVPQNLSASRPQDRQFILSSKKLLLSDSGFYLCACQTGNQPQHFGDGTRLSIL.

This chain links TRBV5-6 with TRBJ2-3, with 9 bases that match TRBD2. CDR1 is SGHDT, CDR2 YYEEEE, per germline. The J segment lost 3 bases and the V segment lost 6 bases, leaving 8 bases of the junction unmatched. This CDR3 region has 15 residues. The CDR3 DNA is TGTGCCAGCAACGTAGCGGGAGATGGGACAGATACGCAGTATTTT. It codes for CASNVAGDGTDTQYF.

In DNA form, the CDR3 reads TGTGCCAGCTCACGGGCTAGCGGGGGGTTCCTTAATGAGCAGTTCTTC. This codes for CASSRASGGFLNEQFF. The V call is TRBV18, the J call TRBJ2-1; 11 nucleotides agree with TRBD2. This CDR3 spans 16 amino acids. J gave up 7 bases and V 4 bases, and 9 bases lay outside the gene matches. CDR1 is KGHSH and CDR2 is LQKENI in the germline V gene.

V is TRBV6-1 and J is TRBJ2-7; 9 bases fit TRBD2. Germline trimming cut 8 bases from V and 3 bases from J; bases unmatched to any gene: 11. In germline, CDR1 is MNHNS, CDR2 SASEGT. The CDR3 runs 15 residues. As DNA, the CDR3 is TGTGCCAGCTCCGGGGGCGGGGGGGCTAGCTACGAGCAGTACTTC. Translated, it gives CASSGGGGASYEQYF.

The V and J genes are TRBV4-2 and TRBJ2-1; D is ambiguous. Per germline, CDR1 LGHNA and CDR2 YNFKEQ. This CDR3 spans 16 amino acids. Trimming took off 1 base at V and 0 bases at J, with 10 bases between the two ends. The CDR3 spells CASSQVSRNSYNEQFF. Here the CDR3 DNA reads TGTGCCAGCAGCCAAGTCTCTAGGAACTCCTACAATGAGCAGTTCTTC.

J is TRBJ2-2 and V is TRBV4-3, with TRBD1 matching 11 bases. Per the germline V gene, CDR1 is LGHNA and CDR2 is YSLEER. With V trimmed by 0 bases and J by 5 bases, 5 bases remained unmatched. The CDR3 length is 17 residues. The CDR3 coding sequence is TGCGCCAGCAGCCAAGACGGGACAGGGGGTTGGACCGGGGAGCTGTTTTTT. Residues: CASSQDGTGGWTGELFF.

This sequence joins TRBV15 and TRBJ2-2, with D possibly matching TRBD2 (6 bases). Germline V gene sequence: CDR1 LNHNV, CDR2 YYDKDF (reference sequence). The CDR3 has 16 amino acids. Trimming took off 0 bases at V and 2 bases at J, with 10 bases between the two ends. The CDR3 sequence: CATSRDLGTNTGELFF. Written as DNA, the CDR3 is TGTGCCACCAGCAGAGATCTCGGGACTAACACCGGGGAGCTGTTTTTT. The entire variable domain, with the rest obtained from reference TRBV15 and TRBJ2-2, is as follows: DAMVIQNPRYQVTQFGKPVTLSCSQTLNHNVMYWYQQKSSQAPKLLFHYYDKDFNNEADTPDNFQSRRPNTSFCFLDIRSPGLGDTAMYLCATSRDLGTNTGELFFGEGSRLTVL.

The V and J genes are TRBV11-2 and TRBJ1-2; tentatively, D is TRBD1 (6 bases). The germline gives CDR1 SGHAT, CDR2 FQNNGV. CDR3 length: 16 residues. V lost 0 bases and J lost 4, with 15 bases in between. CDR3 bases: TGTGCCAGCAGCTTAGATGTGGGTGGGGGCCGCTATGGCTACACCTTC. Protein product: CASSLDVGGGRYGYTF.

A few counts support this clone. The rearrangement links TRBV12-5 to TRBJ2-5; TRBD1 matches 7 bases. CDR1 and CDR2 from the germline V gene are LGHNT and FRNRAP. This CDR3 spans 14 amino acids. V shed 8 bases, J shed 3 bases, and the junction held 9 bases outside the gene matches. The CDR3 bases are TGTGCTAGTACCAAACAGGGGTTAAAAGAGACCCAGTACTTC. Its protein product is CASTKQGLKETQYF.

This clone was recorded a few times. The CDR3 spells CASSPGGNQPQHF. In nucleotides, the CDR3 is TGTGCCAGCAGCCCAGGGGGCAATCAGCCCCAGCATTTT. The chain is built from TRBV4-2 and TRBJ1-5, with D maybe TRBD1 (6 bases). This CDR3 is 13 amino acids long. Germline V gene lookup returns CDR1 LGHNA and CDR2 YNFKEQ. With 4 bases removed from V and 2 bases from J, the gap between germline ends came to 6 bases.

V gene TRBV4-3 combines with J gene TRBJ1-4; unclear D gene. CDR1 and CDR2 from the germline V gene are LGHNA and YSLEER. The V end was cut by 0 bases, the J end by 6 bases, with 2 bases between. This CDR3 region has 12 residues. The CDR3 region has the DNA TGCGCCAGCAGCCAAGACTATGAAAAACTGTTTTTT. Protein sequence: CASSQDYEKLFF.

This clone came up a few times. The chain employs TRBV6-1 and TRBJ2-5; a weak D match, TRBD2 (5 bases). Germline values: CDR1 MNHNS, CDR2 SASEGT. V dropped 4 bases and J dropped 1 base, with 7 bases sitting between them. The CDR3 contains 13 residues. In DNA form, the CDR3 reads TGTGCCAGCAGTGTCGGGATCCAAGAGACCCAGTACTTC. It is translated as CASSVGIQETQYF.

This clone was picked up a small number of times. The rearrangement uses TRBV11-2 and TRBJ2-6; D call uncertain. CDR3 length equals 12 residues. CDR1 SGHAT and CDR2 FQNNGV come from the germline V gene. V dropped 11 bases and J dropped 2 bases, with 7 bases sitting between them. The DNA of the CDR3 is TGTGCCGGGCTCACTGGGGCCAACGTCCTGACTTTC. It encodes CAGLTGANVLTF.

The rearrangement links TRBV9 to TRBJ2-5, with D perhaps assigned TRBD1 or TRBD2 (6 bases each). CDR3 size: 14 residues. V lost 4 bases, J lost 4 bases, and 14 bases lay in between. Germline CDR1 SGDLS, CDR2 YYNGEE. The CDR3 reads CASSLGGGRETQYF. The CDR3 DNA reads TGTGCCAGCAGCCTAGGAGGGGGAAGAGAGACCCAGTACTTC.

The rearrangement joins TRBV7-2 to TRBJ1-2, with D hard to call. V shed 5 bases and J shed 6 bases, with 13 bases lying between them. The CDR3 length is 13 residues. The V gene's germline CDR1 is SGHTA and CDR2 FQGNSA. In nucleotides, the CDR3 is TGTGCCAGCAGCCGAGAGGCCCTCGATGGCTACACCTTC. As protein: CASSREALDGYTF.

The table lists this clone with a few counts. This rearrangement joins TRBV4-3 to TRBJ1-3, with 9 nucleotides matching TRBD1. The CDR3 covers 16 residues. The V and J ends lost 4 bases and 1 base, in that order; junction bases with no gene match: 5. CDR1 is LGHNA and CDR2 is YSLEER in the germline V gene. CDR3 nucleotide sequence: TGCGCCAGCAGCCTGGACAGGGGATTGTCTGGAAACACCATATATTTT. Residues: CASSLDRGLSGNTIYF.

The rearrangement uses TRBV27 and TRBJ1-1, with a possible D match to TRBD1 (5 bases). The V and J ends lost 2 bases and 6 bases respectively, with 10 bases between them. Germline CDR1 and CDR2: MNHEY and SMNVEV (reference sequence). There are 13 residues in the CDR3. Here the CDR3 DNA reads TGTGCCAGCAGTTTACGTGGGGCGGCTGAAGCTTTCTTT. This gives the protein CASSLRGAAEAFF.

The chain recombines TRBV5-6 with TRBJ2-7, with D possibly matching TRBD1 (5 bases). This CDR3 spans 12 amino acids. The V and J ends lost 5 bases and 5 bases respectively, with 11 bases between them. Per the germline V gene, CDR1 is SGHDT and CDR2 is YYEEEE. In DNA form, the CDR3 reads TGTGCCAGCAGGTCAGGGTTAAACGAGCAGTACTTC. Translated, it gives CASRSGLNEQYF.

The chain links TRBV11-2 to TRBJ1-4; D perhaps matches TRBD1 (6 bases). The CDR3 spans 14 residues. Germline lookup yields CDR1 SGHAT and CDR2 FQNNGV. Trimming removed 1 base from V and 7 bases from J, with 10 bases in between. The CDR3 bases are TGTGCCAGCAGCTTAGCCAGGGGTGGTGAAAAACTGTTTTTT. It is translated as CASSLARGGEKLFF.

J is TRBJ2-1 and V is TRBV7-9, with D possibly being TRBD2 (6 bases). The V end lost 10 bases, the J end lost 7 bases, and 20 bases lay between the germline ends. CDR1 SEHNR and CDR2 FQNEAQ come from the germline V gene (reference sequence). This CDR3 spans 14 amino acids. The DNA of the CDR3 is TGTGCCATTCTCCGTCAGGCGGGGAAGAATGAGCAGTTCTTC. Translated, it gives CAILRQAGKNEQFF.